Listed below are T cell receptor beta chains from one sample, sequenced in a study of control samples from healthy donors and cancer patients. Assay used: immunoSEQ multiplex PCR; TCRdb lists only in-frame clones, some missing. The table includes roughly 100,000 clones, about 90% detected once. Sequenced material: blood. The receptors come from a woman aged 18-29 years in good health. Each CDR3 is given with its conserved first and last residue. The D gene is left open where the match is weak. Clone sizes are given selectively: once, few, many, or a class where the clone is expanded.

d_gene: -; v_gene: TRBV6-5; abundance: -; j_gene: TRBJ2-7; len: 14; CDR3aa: CASSYSRTSYEQYF; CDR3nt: TGTGCCAGCAGTTACTCGAGGACCTCCTACGAGCAGTACTTC
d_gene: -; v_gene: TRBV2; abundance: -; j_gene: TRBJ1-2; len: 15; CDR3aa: CASSDSVRTSYGYTF; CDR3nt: TGTGCCAGCAGTGATTCCGTTCGGACCTCCTATGGCTACACCTTC
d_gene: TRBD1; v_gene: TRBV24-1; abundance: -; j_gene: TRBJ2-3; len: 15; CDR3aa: CATSSRGQITDTQYF; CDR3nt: TGTGCCACCAGCTCCAGGGGGCAGATCACAGATACGCAGTATTTT
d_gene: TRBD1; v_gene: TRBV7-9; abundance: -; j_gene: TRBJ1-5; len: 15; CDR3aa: CASSPQGGGNQPQHF; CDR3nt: TGTGCCAGCAGTCCTCAGGGGGGGGGCAATCAGCCCCAGCATTTT
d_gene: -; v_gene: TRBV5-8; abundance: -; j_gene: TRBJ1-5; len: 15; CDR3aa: CASSLGLAVNQPQHF; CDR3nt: TGTGCCAGCAGCTTGGGGCTCGCAGTCAATCAGCCCCAGCATTTT
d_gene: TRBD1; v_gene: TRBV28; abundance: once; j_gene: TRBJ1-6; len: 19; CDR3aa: CASITVGTGLGSDNSPLHF; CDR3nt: TGTGCCAGCATCACAGTCGGGACAGGACTCGGTAGTGATAATTCACCCCTCCACTTT
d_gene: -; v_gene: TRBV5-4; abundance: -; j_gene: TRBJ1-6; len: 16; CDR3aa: CASSLWGSSYNSPLHF; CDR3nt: TGTGCCAGCAGCTTGTGGGGGAGCTCCTATAATTCACCCCTCCACTTT
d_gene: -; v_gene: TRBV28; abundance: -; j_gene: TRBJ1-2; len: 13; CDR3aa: CASSLRGAAGYTF; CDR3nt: TGTGCCAGCAGTTTACGGGGGGCAGCCGGCTACACCTTC
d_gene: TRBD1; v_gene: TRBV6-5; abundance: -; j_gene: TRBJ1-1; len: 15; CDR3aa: CASSPRGPMNTEAFF; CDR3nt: TGTGCCAGCAGCCCCAGGGGGCCGATGAACACTGAAGCTTTCTTT
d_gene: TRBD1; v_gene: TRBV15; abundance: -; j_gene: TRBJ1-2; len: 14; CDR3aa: CATSRTGGNYGYTF; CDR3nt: TGTGCCACCAGCAGGACAGGGGGTAACTATGGCTACACCTTC
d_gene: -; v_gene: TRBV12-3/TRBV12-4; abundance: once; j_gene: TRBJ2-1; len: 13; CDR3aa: CASSRSTHNEQFF; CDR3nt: TGTGCCAGCAGTCGGAGTACCCACAATGAGCAGTTCTTC
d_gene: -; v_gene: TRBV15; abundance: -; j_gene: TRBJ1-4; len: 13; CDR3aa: CATSRGPSEKLFF; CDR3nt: TGTGCCACCAGCAGAGGACCCAGTGAAAAACTGTTTTTT
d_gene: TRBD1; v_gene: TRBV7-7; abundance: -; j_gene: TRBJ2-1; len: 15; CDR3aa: CASSPRTGVNNEQFF; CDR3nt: TGTGCCAGCAGCCCCCGGACAGGGGTAAACAATGAGCAGTTCTTC
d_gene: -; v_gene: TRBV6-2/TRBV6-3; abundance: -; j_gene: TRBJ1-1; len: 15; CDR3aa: CASSYHRTVNTEAFF; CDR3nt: TGTGCCAGCAGTTATCATCGGACGGTGAACACTGAAGCTTTCTTT
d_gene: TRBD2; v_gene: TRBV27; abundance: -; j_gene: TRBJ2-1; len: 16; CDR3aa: CASSDLTSGGYNEQFF; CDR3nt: TGTGCCAGCAGTGACCTCACTAGCGGGGGCTACAATGAGCAGTTCTTC
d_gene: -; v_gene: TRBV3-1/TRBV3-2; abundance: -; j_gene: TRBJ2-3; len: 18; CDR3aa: CASSQDRGGASFSDTQYF; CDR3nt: TGTGCCAGCAGCCAAGATAGGGGGGGCGCGAGTTTTTCAGATACGCAGTATTTT
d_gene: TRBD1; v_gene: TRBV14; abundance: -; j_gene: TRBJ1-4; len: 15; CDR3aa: CASSQVKGGLEKLFF; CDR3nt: TGTGCCAGCAGCCAAGTGAAAGGGGGCCTTGAAAAACTGTTTTTT
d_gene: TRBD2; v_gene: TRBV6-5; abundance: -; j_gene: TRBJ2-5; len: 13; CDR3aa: CAISNGGGETQYF; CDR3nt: TGTGCCATCTCTAATGGGGGGGGAGAGACCCAGTACTTC
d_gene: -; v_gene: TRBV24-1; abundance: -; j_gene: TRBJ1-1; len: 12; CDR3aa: CATSSGLEGAFF; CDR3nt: TGTGCCACCAGCTCGGGGCTAGAGGGAGCTTTCTTT
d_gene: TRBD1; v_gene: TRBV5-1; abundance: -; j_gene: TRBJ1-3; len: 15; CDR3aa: CASSSTGVIGNTIYF; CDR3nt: TGCGCCAGCAGCTCGACAGGGGTAATTGGAAACACCATATATTTT
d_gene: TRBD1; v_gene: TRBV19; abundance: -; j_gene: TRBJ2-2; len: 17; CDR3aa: CASSPLPGQGATGELFF; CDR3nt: TGTGCCAGTAGTCCCCTTCCGGGACAGGGGGCCACCGGGGAGCTGTTTTTT
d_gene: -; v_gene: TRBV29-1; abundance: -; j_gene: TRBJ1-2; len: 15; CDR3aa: CSVEGTVGANYGYTF; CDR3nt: TGCAGCGTTGAGGGCACTGTAGGGGCAAACTATGGCTACACCTTC
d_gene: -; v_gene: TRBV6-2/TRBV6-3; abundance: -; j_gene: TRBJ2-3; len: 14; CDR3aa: CASSYLSQTDTQYF; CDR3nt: TGTGCCAGCAGTTACCTCAGTCAGACAGATACGCAGTATTTT
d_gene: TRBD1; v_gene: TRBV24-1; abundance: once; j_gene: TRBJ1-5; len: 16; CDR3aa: CATSEGTGRRNQPQHF; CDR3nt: TGTGCCACCAGTGAAGGGACAGGGCGACGCAATCAGCCCCAGCATTTT
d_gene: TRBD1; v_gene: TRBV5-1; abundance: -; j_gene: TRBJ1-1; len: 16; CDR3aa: CASSLRQGAGGTEAFF; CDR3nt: TGCGCCAGCAGCTTGAGACAGGGGGCAGGAGGCACTGAAGCTTTCTTT
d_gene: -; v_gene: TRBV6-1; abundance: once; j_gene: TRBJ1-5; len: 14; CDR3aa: CASSEIGLNQPQHF; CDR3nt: TGTGCCAGCAGTGAGATTGGGCTCAATCAGCCCCAGCATTTT
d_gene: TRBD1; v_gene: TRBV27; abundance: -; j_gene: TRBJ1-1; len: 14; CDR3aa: CASSFGQGRTEAFF; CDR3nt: TGTGCCAGCAGCTTCGGACAGGGGAGGACTGAAGCTTTCTTT
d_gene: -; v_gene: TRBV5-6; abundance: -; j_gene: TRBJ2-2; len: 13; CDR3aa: CASSSDTLGELFF; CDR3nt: TGTGCCAGCAGCTCGGACACGCTCGGGGAGCTGTTTTTT
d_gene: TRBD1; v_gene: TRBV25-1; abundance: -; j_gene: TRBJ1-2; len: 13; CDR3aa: CASRDRAYYGYTF; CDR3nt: TGTGCCAGCCGGGACAGGGCGTACTATGGCTACACCTTC
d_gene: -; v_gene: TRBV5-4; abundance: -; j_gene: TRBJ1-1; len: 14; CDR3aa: CASSLGRGNTEAFF; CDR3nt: TGTGCCAGCAGCTTGGGCAGGGGGAACACTGAAGCTTTCTTT
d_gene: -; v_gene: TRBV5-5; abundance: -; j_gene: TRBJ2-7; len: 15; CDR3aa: CASSLGPFNSYEQYF; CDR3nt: TGTGCCAGCAGCTTGGGTCCCTTCAATTCCTACGAGCAGTACTTC
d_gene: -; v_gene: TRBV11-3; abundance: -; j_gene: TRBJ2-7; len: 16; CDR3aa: CASSSAEAHRSYEQYF; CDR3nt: TGTGCCAGCAGCTCTGCCGAGGCCCACCGGTCCTACGAGCAGTACTTC
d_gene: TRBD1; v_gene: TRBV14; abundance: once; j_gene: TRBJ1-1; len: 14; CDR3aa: CASRGTGGFTEAFF; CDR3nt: TGTGCCAGCAGGGGGACAGGAGGTTTTACTGAAGCTTTCTTT
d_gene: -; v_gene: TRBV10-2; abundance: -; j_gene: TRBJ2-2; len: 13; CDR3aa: CASQATTGGELFF; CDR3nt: TGCGCCAGCCAAGCTACGACAGGCGGGGAGCTGTTTTTT
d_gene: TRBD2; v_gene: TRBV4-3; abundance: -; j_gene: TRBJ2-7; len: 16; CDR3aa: CASSQVSLAGEHEQYF; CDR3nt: TGCGCCAGCAGCCAAGTTTCGCTAGCGGGAGAGCACGAGCAGTACTTC
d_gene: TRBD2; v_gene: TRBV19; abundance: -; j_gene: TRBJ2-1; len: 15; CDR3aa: CASSRGLAVYNEQFF; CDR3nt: TGTGCCAGTAGTAGGGGACTAGCGGTATACAATGAGCAGTTCTTC
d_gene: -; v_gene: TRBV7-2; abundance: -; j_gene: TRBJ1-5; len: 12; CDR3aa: CASSLVSQPQHF; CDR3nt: TGTGCCAGCAGCTTAGTTTCTCAGCCCCAGCATTTT
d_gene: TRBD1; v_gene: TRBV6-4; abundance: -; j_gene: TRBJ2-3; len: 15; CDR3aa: CASSDRQGAGDTQYF; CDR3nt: TGTGCCAGCAGTGACAGGCAGGGGGCTGGAGATACGCAGTATTTT
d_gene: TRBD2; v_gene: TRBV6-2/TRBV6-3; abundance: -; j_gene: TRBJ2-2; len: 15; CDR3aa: CASSYLAGNTGELFF; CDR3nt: TGTGCCAGCAGTTACCTAGCGGGAAACACCGGGGAGCTGTTTTTT
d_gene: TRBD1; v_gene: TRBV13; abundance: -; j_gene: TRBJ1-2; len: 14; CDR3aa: CASSHERPGGGYTF; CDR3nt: TGTGCCAGTAGCCATGAACGACCAGGGGGAGGCTACACCTTC
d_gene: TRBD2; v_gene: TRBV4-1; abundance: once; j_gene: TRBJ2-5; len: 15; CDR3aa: CASSPSGGLQETQYF; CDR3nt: TGCGCCAGCAGTCCCAGCGGGGGGCTACAAGAGACCCAGTACTTC
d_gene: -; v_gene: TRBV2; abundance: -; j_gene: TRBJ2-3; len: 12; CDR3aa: CASSVGTDTQYF; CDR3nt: TGTGCCAGCAGTGTGGGCACAGATACGCAGTATTTT
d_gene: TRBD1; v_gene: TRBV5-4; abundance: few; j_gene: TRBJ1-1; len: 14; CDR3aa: CASSVAGGPTEAFF; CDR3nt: TGTGCCAGCAGCGTGGCAGGGGGACCCACTGAAGCTTTCTTT
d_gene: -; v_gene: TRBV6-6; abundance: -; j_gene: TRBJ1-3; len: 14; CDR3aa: CASSYSLQADTIYF; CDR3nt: TGTGCCAGCAGTTACTCGTTACAGGCGGACACCATATATTTT
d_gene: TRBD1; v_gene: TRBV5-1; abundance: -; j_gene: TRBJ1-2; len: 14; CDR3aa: CASSLAGTAYGYTF; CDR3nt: TGCGCCAGCAGCTTGGCCGGGACAGCTTATGGCTACACCTTC
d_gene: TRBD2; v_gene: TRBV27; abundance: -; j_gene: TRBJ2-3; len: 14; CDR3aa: CASQRGGTTDTQYF; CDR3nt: TGTGCCAGCCAGCGGGGGGGCACTACAGATACGCAGTATTTT
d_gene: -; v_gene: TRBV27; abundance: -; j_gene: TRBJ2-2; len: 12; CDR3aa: CATGQGGGELFF; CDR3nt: TGTGCCACCGGGCAAGGGGGCGGGGAGCTGTTTTTT
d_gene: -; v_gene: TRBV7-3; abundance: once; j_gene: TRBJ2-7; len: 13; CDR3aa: CASSLGASYEQYF; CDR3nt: TGTGCCAGCAGCTTAGGCGCCAGCTACGAGCAGTACTTC
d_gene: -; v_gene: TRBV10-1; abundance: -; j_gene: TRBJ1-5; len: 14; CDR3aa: CASSTSTSNQPQHF; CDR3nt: TGCGCCAGCAGTACTAGTACTAGCAATCAGCCCCAGCATTTT
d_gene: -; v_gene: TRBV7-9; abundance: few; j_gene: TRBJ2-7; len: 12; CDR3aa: CAGHRDGGEQYF; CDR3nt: TGTGCCGGACACAGGGATGGGGGCGAGCAGTACTTC
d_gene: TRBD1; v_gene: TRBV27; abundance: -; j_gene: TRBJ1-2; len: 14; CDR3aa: CASSRGQVDYGYTF; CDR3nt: TGTGCCAGCTCCCGGGGACAGGTAGATTATGGCTACACCTTC
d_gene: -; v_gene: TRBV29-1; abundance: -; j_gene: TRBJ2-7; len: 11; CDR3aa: CSVVTGYEQYF; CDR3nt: TGCAGCGTTGTTACGGGCTACGAGCAGTACTTC
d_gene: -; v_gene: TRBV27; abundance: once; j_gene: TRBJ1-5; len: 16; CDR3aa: CASSLQPVLRNQSQHF; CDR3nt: TGTGCCAGCAGTCTCCAGCCAGTTCTCCGTAATCAGTCCCAGCATTTT
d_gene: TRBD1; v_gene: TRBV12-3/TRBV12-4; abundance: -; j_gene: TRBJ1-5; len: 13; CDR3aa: CASRGTVNEPQHF; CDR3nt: TGTGCCAGCAGGGGGACAGTTAACGAGCCCCAGCATTTT
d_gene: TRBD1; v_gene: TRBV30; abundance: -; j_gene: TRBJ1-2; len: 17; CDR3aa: CAWSPLAPQGPGYGYTF; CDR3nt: TGTGCCTGGAGCCCCTTGGCCCCACAGGGGCCGGGATATGGCTACACCTTC